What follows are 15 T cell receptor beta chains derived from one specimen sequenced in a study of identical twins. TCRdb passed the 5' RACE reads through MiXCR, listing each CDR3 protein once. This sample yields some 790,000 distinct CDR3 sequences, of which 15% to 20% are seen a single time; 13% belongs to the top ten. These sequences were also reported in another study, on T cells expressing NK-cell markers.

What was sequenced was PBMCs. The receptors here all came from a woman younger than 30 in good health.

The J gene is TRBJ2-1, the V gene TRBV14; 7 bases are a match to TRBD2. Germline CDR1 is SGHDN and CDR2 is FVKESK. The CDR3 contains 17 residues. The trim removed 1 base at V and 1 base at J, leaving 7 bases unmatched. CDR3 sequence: CASSQVLGRESYNEQFF. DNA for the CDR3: TGTGCCAGCAGCCAAGTCCTGGGGAGGGAATCCTACAATGAGCAGTTCTTC.

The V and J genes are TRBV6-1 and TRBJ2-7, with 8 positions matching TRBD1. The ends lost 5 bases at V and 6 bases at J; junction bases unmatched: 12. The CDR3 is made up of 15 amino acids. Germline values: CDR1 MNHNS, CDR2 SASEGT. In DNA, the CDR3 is TGTGCCAGCAGTCCCCCCGGGACAGGCCTCGGCGAGCAGTACTTC. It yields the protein CASSPPGTGLGEQYF.

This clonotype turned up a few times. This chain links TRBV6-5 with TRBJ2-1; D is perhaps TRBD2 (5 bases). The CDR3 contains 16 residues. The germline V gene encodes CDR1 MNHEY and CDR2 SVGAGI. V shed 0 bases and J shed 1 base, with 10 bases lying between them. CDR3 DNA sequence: TGTGCCAGCAGTTACTCATTAACTAGGTCCTACAATGAGCAGTTCTTC. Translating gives CASSYSLTRSYNEQFF.

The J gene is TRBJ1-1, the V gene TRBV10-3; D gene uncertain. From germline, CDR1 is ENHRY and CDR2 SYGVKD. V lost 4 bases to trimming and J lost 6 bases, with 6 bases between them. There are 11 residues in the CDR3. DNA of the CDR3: TGTGCCATCAGTGGACTGGCTGAAGCTTTCTTT. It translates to CAISGLAEAFF.

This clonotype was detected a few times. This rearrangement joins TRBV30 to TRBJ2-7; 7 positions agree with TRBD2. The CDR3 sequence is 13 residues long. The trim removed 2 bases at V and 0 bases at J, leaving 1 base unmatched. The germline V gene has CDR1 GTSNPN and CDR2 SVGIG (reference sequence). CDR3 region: CAWSRDYSYEQYF. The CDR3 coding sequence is TGTGCCTGGAGTAGGGACTACTCCTACGAGCAGTACTTC.

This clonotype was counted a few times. The CDR3 loop reads CASSRDRGPEYF. CDR3 nucleotide sequence: TGTGCCAGCAGCCGGGATCGCGGGCCGGAGTACTTC. The J gene is TRBJ2-7, the V gene TRBV7-9; possible D gene TRBD2, 5 bases. The CDR3 extends over 12 amino acids. V was trimmed by 5 bases and J by 11 bases, leaving 16 bases between them. The germline CDR1 and CDR2 sequences are SEHNR and FQNEAQ (reference sequence).

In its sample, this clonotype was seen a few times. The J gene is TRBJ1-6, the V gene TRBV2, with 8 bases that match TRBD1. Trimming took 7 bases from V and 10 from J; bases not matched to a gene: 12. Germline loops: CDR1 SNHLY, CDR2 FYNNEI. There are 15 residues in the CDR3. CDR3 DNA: TGTGCCAGCAAACTCCAGGGGGCCATGCTCTCACCCCTCCACTTT. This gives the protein CASKLQGAMLSPLHF. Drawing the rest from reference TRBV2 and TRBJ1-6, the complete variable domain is EPEVTQTPSHQVTQMGQEVILRCVPISNHLYFYWYRQILGQKVEFLVSFYNNEISEKSEIFDDQFSVERPDGSNFTLKIRSTKLEDSAMYFCASKLQGAMLSPLHFGNGTRLTVT.

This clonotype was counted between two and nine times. The CDR3 spells CASSRSGPPTDTQYF. The CDR3 bases are TGTGCCAGCAGCCGGAGTGGACCGCCCACAGATACGCAGTATTTT. The chain employs TRBV11-2 and TRBJ2-3, with no clear D. V lost 5 bases and J lost 2, with 14 bases in between. Germline CDR1 and CDR2: SGHAT and FQNNGV. There are 15 residues in the CDR3.

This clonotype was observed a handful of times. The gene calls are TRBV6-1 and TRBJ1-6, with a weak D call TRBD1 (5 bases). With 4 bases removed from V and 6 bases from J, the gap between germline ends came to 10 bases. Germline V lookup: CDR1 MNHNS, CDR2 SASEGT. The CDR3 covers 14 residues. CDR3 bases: TGTGCCAGCAGTGTAGCGGGGGGTAATTCACCCCTCCACTTT. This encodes CASSVAGGNSPLHF.

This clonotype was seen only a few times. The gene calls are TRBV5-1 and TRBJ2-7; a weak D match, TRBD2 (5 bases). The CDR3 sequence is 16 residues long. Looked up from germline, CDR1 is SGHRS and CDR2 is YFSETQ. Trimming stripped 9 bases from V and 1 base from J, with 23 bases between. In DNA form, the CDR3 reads TGCGCCACCAATCACGGAACGGGATTGCCTTCCTACGAGCAGTACTTC. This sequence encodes CATNHGTGLPSYEQYF.

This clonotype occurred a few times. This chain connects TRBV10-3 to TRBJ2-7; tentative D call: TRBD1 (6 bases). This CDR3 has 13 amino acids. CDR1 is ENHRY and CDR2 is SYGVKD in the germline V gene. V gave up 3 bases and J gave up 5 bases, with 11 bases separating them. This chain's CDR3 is CAISDGDNHEQYF. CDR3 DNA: TGTGCCATCAGTGATGGGGACAACCACGAGCAGTACTTC.

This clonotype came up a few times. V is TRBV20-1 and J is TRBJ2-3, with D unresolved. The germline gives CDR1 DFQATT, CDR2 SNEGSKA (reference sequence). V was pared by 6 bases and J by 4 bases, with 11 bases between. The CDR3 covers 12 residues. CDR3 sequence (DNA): TGCAGTGCCGTACGTGGGGCAGATACGCAGTATTTT. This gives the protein CSAVRGADTQYF.

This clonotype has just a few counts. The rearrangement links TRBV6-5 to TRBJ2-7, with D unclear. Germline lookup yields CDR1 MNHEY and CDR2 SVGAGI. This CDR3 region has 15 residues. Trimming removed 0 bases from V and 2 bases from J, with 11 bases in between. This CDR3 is CASSYSELPPYEQYF. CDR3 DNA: TGTGCCAGCAGTTACTCGGAACTACCACCCTACGAGCAGTACTTC.

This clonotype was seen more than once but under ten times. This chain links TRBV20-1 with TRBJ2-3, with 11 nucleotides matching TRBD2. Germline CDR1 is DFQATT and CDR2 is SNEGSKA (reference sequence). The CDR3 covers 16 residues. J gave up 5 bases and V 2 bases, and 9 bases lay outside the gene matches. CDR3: CSARPLGLAGEDTQYF. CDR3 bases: TGCAGTGCTAGACCCCTAGGACTAGCGGGTGAAGATACGCAGTATTTT.

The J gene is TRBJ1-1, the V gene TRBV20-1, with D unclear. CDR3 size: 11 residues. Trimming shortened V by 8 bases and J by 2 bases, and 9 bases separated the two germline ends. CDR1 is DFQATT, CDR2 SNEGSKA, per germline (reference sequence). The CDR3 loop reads CSTRGNTEAFF. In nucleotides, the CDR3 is TGCAGTACCCGGGGAAACACTGAAGCTTTCTTT.